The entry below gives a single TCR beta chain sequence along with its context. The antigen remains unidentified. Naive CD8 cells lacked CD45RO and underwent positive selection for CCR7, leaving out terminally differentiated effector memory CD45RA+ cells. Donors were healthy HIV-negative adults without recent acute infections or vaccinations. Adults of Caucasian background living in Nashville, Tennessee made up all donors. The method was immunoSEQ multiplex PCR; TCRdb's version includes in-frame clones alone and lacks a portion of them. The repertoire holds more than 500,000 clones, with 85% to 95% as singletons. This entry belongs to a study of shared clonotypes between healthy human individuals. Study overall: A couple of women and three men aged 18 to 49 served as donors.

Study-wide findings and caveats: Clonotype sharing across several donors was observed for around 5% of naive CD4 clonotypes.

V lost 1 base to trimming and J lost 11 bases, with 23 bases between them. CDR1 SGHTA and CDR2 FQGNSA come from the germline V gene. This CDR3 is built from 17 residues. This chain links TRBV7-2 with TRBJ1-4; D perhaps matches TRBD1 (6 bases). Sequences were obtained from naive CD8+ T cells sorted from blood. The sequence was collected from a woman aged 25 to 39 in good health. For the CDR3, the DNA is TGTGCCAGCAGCTTAGACGGCTCGGACAGCTTCTCTCACAAACTGTTTTTT. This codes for CASSLDGSDSFSHKLFF.